This TCR beta chain was identified during a study of blood T cell repertoires in COVID-19. Germline trimming cut 5 bases from V and 5 bases from J; bases unmatched to any gene: 11. CDR1 and CDR2 (germline): SGHNT, YENEEA. There are 17 residues in the CDR3. Per the original data handling: Counts of nucleated cells, estimated from reference gene primer amplification, were obtained. The assay was immunoSEQ multiplex PCR, and TCRdb's table has in-frame clones only and misses some. That table furnishes V, J and clone size, whereas the DNA furnished D and trimming. There are 150,000 to 200,000 clones in the sample; roughly 81% occur only once, and roughly an eighth lies in the top ten. Patients of the Seattle cohort, enrolled during active infection, were followed longitudinally.

This receptor was identified in a woman older than 75 with COVID-19, enrolled during active disease. Sequencing was done on a sample of peripheral blood. This chain uses TRBV11-3 with TRBJ2-5; 13 nucleotides line up with TRBD2. DNA for the CDR3: TGTGCCAGCAGCCTAGGACTAGCGGGGGTCATTCGCGAGACCCAGTACTTC. Protein sequence: CASSLGLAGVIRETQYF.